The clone carrying this T cell receptor beta chain has more than one count but fewer than ten. Its antigen is currently unknown. The sample comes from a study of cytomegalovirus exposure and HLA in healthy donors. Study overall: Counted in an early data release were about 85 million unique TCRs from HLA-typed donors.

PCR employed 60 Vbeta and 13 Jbeta primers. Only in-frame clones appear in the TCRdb table, and some are missing; sequencing was by immunoSEQ multiplex PCR. The sample consists of 110,000 to 150,000 clones, around 10% of them appearing once. Study outcomes and limitations: For TCR beta chains, V- and J-gene trimming was later linked to a missense DCLRE1C variant. Later work showed greater clonal expansion in HLA-associated TCR beta chains than in equally common others. The listing of roughly 160 TCR beta chains classed them as cytomegalovirus-associated.

The CDR3 runs to 15 residues. V lost 0 bases and J lost 7, with 16 bases in between. Germline CDR1 reads SGDLS; CDR2 reads YYNGEE. This clonotype was sampled from a man aged 50-59 years in good health and CMV-seronegative. V and J are TRBV9 and TRBJ1-2; perhaps TRBD1 as D (6 bases). Specimen: PBMCs. CDR3 in amino acids: CASSVVGNRVSGYTF. DNA of the CDR3: TGTGCCAGCAGCGTAGTCGGGAACAGGGTCAGTGGCTACACCTTC.